This entry lists 16 T cell receptor beta chains sequenced from one sample in a study of CD8+CD57+ T cells in acquired aplastic anemia. Researchers used genomic DNA as the template to profile TCR beta VDJ and CDR3. TCRdb reprocessed the reads via MiXCR and lists one record per CDR3 protein. The sample lists approximately 220,000 distinct CDR3 sequences, approximately 45% occurring once. Patients picked for sequencing had shown CD8+CD57+ cell expansion detected by flow cytometry. Sample: sorted CD4+, CD8+, or CD8+CD57+ T cells (not recorded which) from PBMCs. These receptors originate from a human donor with aplastic anemia.

This clonotype has ten or more counts. The V call is TRBV15, the J call TRBJ1-5; TRBD1 is a possible D gene (5 bases). CDR1 is LNHNV, CDR2 YYDKDF, per germline (reference sequence). There are 13 residues in the CDR3. The V gene lost 9 bases and the J gene lost 7 bases, with 16 bases spanning the gap. This CDR3 is CATGGGVGQPQHF. The CDR3 DNA sequence: TGTGCCACGGGGGGGGGGGTAGGGCAGCCCCAGCATTTT.

The chain has TRBV5-1 and TRBJ2-7, with no clear D. Trimming removed 2 bases from V and 0 bases from J, with 6 bases in between. Germline V gene lookup returns CDR1 SGHRS and CDR2 YFSETQ. The CDR3 runs 13 residues. CDR3 sequence (DNA): TGCGCCAGCAGCTTTACAACCTCCTACGAGCAGTACTTC. Translating gives CASSFTTSYEQYF.

This clonotype has a single count. The CDR3 here is CSARPLEYEQYF. CDR3 coding DNA: TGCAGTGCTAGACCACTCGAGTACGAGCAGTACTTC. The gene calls are TRBV20-1 and TRBJ2-7, with no clear D. Germline V gene lookup returns CDR1 DFQATT and CDR2 SNEGSKA (reference sequence). V dropped 2 bases and J dropped 4 bases, with 9 bases sitting between them. The CDR3 has 12 residues.

This clonotype was counted a single time. This chain connects TRBV9 to TRBJ1-1; D unclear. Looked up from germline, CDR1 is SGDLS and CDR2 is YYNGEE. Trimming shortened V by 3 bases and J by 2 bases, and 8 bases separated the two germline ends. CDR3 size: 13 residues. CDR3 sequence: CASSESLNTEAFF. CDR3 nucleotides: TGTGCCAGCAGCGAGAGCCTAAACACTGAAGCTTTCTTT.

The J gene is TRBJ1-3, the V gene TRBV7-2; TRBD1 might be the D (5 bases). V was cut by 7 bases and J by 0 bases, with 10 bases left in between. Germline CDR1 and CDR2: SGHTA and FQGNSA. This CDR3 has 14 amino acids. The CDR3 loop is CASTRGLSGNTIYF. The CDR3 coding sequence is TGTGCCAGCACCCGGGGACTCTCTGGAAACACCATATATTTT.

This clonotype showed up many times. The rearrangement joins TRBV20-1 to TRBJ2-3; the D gene is possibly TRBD2 (5 bases). Germline V gene lookup returns CDR1 DFQATT and CDR2 SNEGSKA (reference sequence). Trimming pared 0 bases from V and 3 bases from J, leaving 13 bases between. The CDR3 totals 15 residues. In DNA, the CDR3 is TGCAGTGCTAGAGATTTTGCCCGGGAAACAGATACGCAGTATTTT. Residues: CSARDFARETDTQYF.

This clonotype appeared many times. The chain joins TRBV11-2 to TRBJ1-1; D uncertain. The CDR3 has 13 residues. The germline gives CDR1 SGHAT, CDR2 FQNNGV. V dropped 7 bases and J dropped 6 bases, with 15 bases sitting between them. CDR3 nucleotide sequence: TGTGCCAGCACTACCGCCTGGTGGGCTGAAGCTTTCTTT. Translation gives CASTTAWWAEAFF.

In the case of this clonotype: A much larger clone differs by one base, so this may be a read error. The V and J genes are TRBV6-5 and TRBJ1-1; D remains unclear. The CDR3 is 11 residues long. Germline V gene lookup returns CDR1 MNHEY and CDR2 SVGAGI. DNA for the CDR3: TGTGACAGCAATAGGAACACTGAAGCTTTCTTT. It yields the protein CDSNRNTEAFF.

This clonotype appeared many times. This chain joins TRBV19 and TRBJ2-7, with TRBD1 matching over 8 bases. Trimming cost V 6 bases and J 3 bases; bases outside gene matches: 4. Germline V CDR1 and CDR2: LNHDA, SQIVND (reference sequence). This CDR3 region has 13 residues. In DNA form, the CDR3 reads TGTGCCAGTAGAAGACAGGGGAACTACGAGCAGTACTTC. This gives the protein CASRRQGNYEQYF.

As for this clonotype: This may come from a read error, since a much larger clone is one base off. The chain has TRBV7-3 and TRBJ2-2; D unclear. The closer fit of TRBJ2-3 to the DNA end suggests the J call may be wrong. Looked up from germline, CDR1 is SGHTA and CDR2 is FQGTGA. The CDR3 runs to 16 residues. In DNA, the CDR3 is TGTGCCAGCAGCTTCGATAGAATGCTAATCACAGATACGCAGTATTTT. Translating gives CASSFDRMLITDTQYF.

This clonotype turned up a few times. This rearrangement joins TRBV9 to TRBJ2-1; TRBD1 matches 7 bases. J was trimmed by 6 bases and V by 0 bases; bases with no gene match: 12. CDR1 is SGDLS and CDR2 is YYNGEE in the germline V gene. The CDR3 is 17 amino acids. The CDR3 DNA reads TGTGCCAGCAGCGTAGGACAGGGACACGGAGGTTGCAATGAGCAGTTCTTC. As protein: CASSVGQGHGGCNEQFF.

The sample holds a few counts of this clonotype. A read error is likely, as this CDR3 ends without the conserved phenylalanine or tryptophan. V is TRBV24-1 and J is TRBJ1-5; D uncertain. The germline CDR1 and CDR2 sequences are KGHDR and SFDVKD. CDR3 length: 12 amino acids. Between the trimmed V and J ends, which lost 7 bases and 7 bases, there was a span of 10 bases. CDR3 residues: CATSERNQPQHL. For the CDR3, the DNA is TGTGCCACCAGCGAACGAAACCAGCCCCAGCATCTT.

This clonotype was seen ten or more times. The chain recombines TRBV12-3 or TRBV12-4 with TRBJ2-7, with D unclear. V lost 6 bases and J 1 base, leaving 16 bases between the germline ends. The CDR3 spans 15 residues. CDR3 loop: CASSRGPLGSYEQYF. The DNA of the CDR3 is TGTGCCAGCAGCCGAGGCCCCCTCGGGTCCTACGAGCAGTACTTC.

This clonotype was seen just once. Just one base apart from a much larger clone, this may be a read error. The rearrangement uses TRBV7-2 and TRBJ1-5; 7 positions agree with TRBD1. Looked up from germline, CDR1 is SGHTA and CDR2 is FQGNSA. CDR3 size: 16 residues. The CDR3 sequence: CASSSRQGTANQPLHF. The CDR3 DNA is TGTGCCAGCAGCTCTCGACAAGGGACAGCAAATCAGCCCCTGCATTTT.

The V call is TRBV5-1, the J call TRBJ1-6; D is unresolved. The length of the CDR3 is 14 residues. Trimming stripped 4 bases from V and 5 bases from J, with 10 bases between. Germline loops: CDR1 SGHRS, CDR2 YFSETQ. The CDR3 is CASSPGENNSPLHF. The CDR3 DNA sequence: TGCGCCAGCAGCCCTGGCGAGAATAATTCACCCCTCCACTTT. Based on the CDR3 plus reference TRBV5-1 and TRBJ1-6, the full variable domain is KAGVTQTPRYLIKTRGQQVTLSCSPISGHRSVSWYQQTPGQGLQFLFEYFSETQRNKGNFPGRFSGRQFSNSRSEMNVSTLELGDSALYLCASSPGENNSPLHFGNGTRLTVT.

This clonotype came up many times. V gene TRBV20-1 combines with J gene TRBJ2-1; 16 bases agree with TRBD2. The CDR3 totals 18 residues. The V segment lost 3 bases and the J segment 8 bases; nucleotides outside the gene matches: 13. The germline CDR1 and CDR2 sequences are DFQATT and SNEGSKA (reference sequence). The CDR3 DNA reads TGCAGTGCTAGTTCCGGGACTAGCGGGAGGGATCGGAGGGATGAGCAGTTCTTC. Translated: CSASSGTSGRDRRDEQFF.